Following are 30 T cell receptor beta chains from one sample sequenced in a study of cytomegalovirus exposure and HLA in healthy donors (TCRdb year 2017). The library came from the immunoSEQ multiplex PCR assay. A mixture of 60 forward primers for TCR Vbeta segments and 13 reverse primers for TCR Jbeta segments was used in the multiplex PCR. Imported from immuneACCESS, the table was reduced by TCRdb to in-frame sequences with V and J called. These copies leave out some clones; in studies compared against another copy, an unresolved V gene accounts for under half, and the cause of the remainder is not known. For this sample the table gives some 200,000 clones, of which approximately 80% were detected only once. Of the sample, 0.2% to 0.25% is held by the ten largest clones. Material: PBMCs. These TCRs come from a girl aged 2-15 years in good health and CMV-seronegative.

This sequence joins TRBV7-9 and TRBJ2-1; TRBD2 might be the D (6 bases). Trimming took 8 bases from V and 7 from J, leaving 24 bases between them. CDR1 is SEHNR and CDR2 is FQNEAQ in the germline V gene (reference sequence). The length of the CDR3 is 16 residues. Here the CDR3 DNA reads TGTGCCAGCGCTCGGTTTGAGGCCTCAAGCGGGAATGAGCAGTTCTTC. This translates into CASARFEASSGNEQFF.

This chain uses TRBV29-1 with TRBJ2-3, with D maybe TRBD2 (7 bases). Germline lookup yields CDR1 SQVTM and CDR2 ANQGSEA. The CDR3 length is 13 residues. The V gene lost 6 bases and the J gene lost 4 bases, with 14 bases spanning the gap. The CDR3 sequence: CSVEKGGADTQYF. The CDR3 DNA reads TGCAGCGTGGAAAAGGGGGGGGCAGATACGCAGTATTTT.

The chain uses TRBV27 and TRBJ1-3; a possible D gene is TRBD1 (6 bases). Trimming removed 2 bases from V and 8 bases from J, with 16 bases in between. Germline values: CDR1 MNHEY, CDR2 SMNVEV (reference sequence). The CDR3 contains 15 residues. CDR3 protein: CASSLRGGSGYTIYF. DNA for the CDR3: TGTGCCAGCAGTTTAAGGGGGGGCTCCGGCTACACCATATATTTT.

The rearrangement joins TRBV30 to TRBJ1-2; a weak D match, TRBD1 (5 bases). The CDR3 spans 11 residues. The germline V gene encodes CDR1 GTSNPN and CDR2 SVGIG (reference sequence). V was clipped by 3 bases and J by 4 bases, with 6 bases between them. The CDR3 loop is CAWRTAYGYTF. CDR3 DNA sequence: TGTGCCTGGAGGACAGCCTATGGCTACACCTTC.

The gene calls are TRBV6-1 and TRBJ1-5; 8 nucleotides line up with TRBD1. There are 15 residues in the CDR3. The J segment lost 3 bases and the V segment lost 6 bases, leaving 7 bases of the junction unmatched. In germline, CDR1 is MNHNS, CDR2 SASEGT. The DNA for the CDR3 is TGTGCCAGCAGGACAGGGGCGAACCCCAATCAGCCCCAGCATTTT. This sequence encodes CASRTGANPNQPQHF.

This clone came up a few times. This rearrangement joins TRBV9 to TRBJ1-2; tentative D call: TRBD1 (6 bases). Germline lookup yields CDR1 SGDLS and CDR2 YYNGEE. Trimming took off 0 bases at V and 8 bases at J, with 11 bases between the two ends. CDR3 size: 13 residues. Here the CDR3 DNA reads TGTGCCAGCAGCGTAGCACAGGGATTCGGCTACACCTTC. Translating it yields CASSVAQGFGYTF.

The CDR3 region is CASSLAYTGELFF. The CDR3 nucleotides are TGTGCCAGCAGCTTGGCCTACACCGGGGAGCTGTTTTTT. The J gene is TRBJ2-2, the V gene TRBV5-6; no firm D call. V was shortened by 0 bases and J by 3 bases, with 3 bases between the two germline ends. This CDR3 region has 13 residues. CDR1 is SGHDT, CDR2 YYEEEE, per germline.

The chain recombines TRBV18 with TRBJ1-3; D is uncertain. V lost 6 bases and J 9 bases, leaving 15 bases between the germline ends. The CDR3 sequence is 13 residues long. Germline CDR1 is KGHSH and CDR2 is LQKENI. The CDR3 DNA reads TGTGCCAGCTCCCCAGGATCCTCGGGCACCATATATTTT. Translated, it gives CASSPGSSGTIYF.

The rearrangement joins TRBV27 to TRBJ1-5, with TRBD1 identical over 7 bases. Losses at the gene ends were 1 base for V and 5 bases for J; bases not matched to a gene: 5. The germline gives CDR1 MNHEY, CDR2 SMNVEV (reference sequence). The CDR3 runs 15 residues. The CDR3: CASSLYDRDDQPQHF. Here the CDR3 DNA reads TGTGCCAGCAGTTTATATGACAGGGACGATCAGCCCCAGCATTTT.

The CDR3 bases are TGTGCCAGCACCGAGCTGAAGAGTCCCCCGTATGAGCAGTTCTTC. It encodes CASTELKSPPYEQFF. This chain uses TRBV2 with TRBJ2-1; the D is unclear. The CDR3 has 15 amino acids. The V and J ends lost 7 bases and 8 bases respectively, with 21 bases between them. CDR1 SNHLY and CDR2 FYNNEI come from the germline V gene. Filled out from reference TRBV2 and TRBJ2-1, the complete variable domain reads EPEVTQTPSHQVTQMGQEVILRCVPISNHLYFYWYRQILGQKVEFLVSFYNNEISEKSEIFDDQFSVERPDGSNFTLKIRSTKLEDSAMYFCASTELKSPPYEQFFGPGTRLTVL.

This sequence joins TRBV27 and TRBJ1-2, with D possibly matching TRBD1 (6 bases). V was cut by 3 bases and J by 5 bases, with 13 bases left in between. The length of the CDR3 is 14 residues. Looked up from germline, CDR1 is MNHEY and CDR2 is SMNVEV (reference sequence). The CDR3 reads CASSFGGGVYGYTF. The CDR3 bases are TGTGCCAGCAGTTTTGGTGGGGGCGTTTATGGCTACACCTTC.

This sequence joins TRBV6-6 and TRBJ1-2; 7 bases fit TRBD1. The germline gives CDR1 MNHNY, CDR2 SVGAGI (reference sequence). V lost 0 bases and J lost 5; bases outside the gene matches: 6. The CDR3 is 15 amino acids. The CDR3, as DNA: TGTGCCAGCAGTTACTCGATGGAGGGACAGTATGGCTACACCTTC. Translation: CASSYSMEGQYGYTF.

The DNA of the CDR3 is TGTGCCTGGAGTGTACCCCCCGGGTCGGAGACCCAGTACTTC. Encoded protein: CAWSVPPGSETQYF. The V call is TRBV30, the J call TRBJ2-5; D is unclear. Per the germline V gene, CDR1 is GTSNPN and CDR2 is SVGIG (reference sequence). Trimming cost V 0 bases and J 5 bases, with 13 bases left between them. This CDR3 has 14 amino acids.

The chain has TRBV7-8 and TRBJ2-7; perhaps TRBD2 as D (5 bases). Trimming took off 5 bases at V and 6 bases at J, with 17 bases between the two ends. The CDR3 has 14 amino acids. Germline lookup yields CDR1 SGHVS and CDR2 FQNEAQ. CDR3 bases: TGTGCCAGCAGCCCCCTTCGGGGAGTTGGCGAGCAGTACTTC. Its translation: CASSPLRGVGEQYF.

The rearrangement links TRBV29-1 to TRBJ1-1; D is undetermined. The CDR3 spans 9 residues. V lost 4 bases, J lost 8 bases, and 5 bases lay in between. Germline V gene lookup returns CDR1 SQVTM and CDR2 ANQGSEA. The CDR3 is CSVAEEAFF. DNA of the CDR3: TGCAGCGTTGCGGAGGAAGCTTTCTTT.

This rearrangement joins TRBV6-5 to TRBJ2-1, with TRBD2 as a possible D gene (6 bases). CDR3 length: 16 residues. Germline CDR1 reads MNHEY; CDR2 reads SVGAGI. V lost 2 bases and J 8 bases, leaving 19 bases between the germline ends. The CDR3 nucleotides are TGTGCCAGCAGTTACAAATGGGACTCCCTCTCGGATGAGCAGTTCTTC. Its translation is CASSYKWDSLSDEQFF.

The chain links TRBV19 to TRBJ1-1, with D uncertain. The V and J ends lost 8 bases and 5 bases respectively, with 9 bases between them. Germline CDR1 and CDR2: LNHDA and SQIVND (reference sequence). This CDR3 contains 11 residues. CDR3 amino acids: CASRDLTEAFF. The CDR3 region has the DNA TGTGCCAGTCGCGATTTGACTGAAGCTTTCTTT.

This chain connects TRBV7-2 to TRBJ1-2; no clear D. Between the trimmed V and J ends, which lost 1 base and 4 bases, there was a span of 10 bases. CDR1 and CDR2 (germline): SGHTA, FQGNSA. The CDR3 is made up of 14 amino acids. The CDR3 sequence: CASSLGISGYGYTF. The CDR3 bases are TGTGCCAGCAGCTTAGGAATTTCGGGCTATGGCTACACCTTC.

The rearrangement links TRBV29-1 to TRBJ2-3, with TRBD2 identical over 12 bases. This CDR3 contains 15 residues. Germline trimming cut 7 bases from V and 10 bases from J; bases unmatched to any gene: 15. Germline CDR1 and CDR2: SQVTM and ANQGSEA. In nucleotides, the CDR3 is TGCAGCGCCGAGAATAACAGACTAGCGGGAGAGTCGCAGTATTTT. Encoded protein: CSAENNRLAGESQYF.

The chain uses TRBV19 and TRBJ2-2; 11 bases are a match to TRBD2. The V segment lost 8 bases and the J segment 3 bases; nucleotides outside the gene matches: 2. Germline assignment: CDR1 LNHDA and CDR2 SQIVND (reference sequence). The CDR3 contains 14 residues. The DNA for the CDR3 is TGTGCCAGTTGGGGACTAGCGGACACCGGGGAGCTGTTTTTT. It yields the protein CASWGLADTGELFF.

The chain employs TRBV18 and TRBJ2-7, with D possibly being TRBD1 (6 bases). Trimming stripped 2 bases from V and 3 bases from J, with 11 bases between. The CDR3 has 14 amino acids. Germline values: CDR1 KGHSH, CDR2 LQKENI. The CDR3 loop reads CASSPETGSYEQYF. CDR3 DNA: TGTGCCAGCTCACCAGAGACAGGAAGCTACGAGCAGTACTTC.

The V call is TRBV27, the J call TRBJ1-6, with D hard to call. From germline, CDR1 is MNHEY and CDR2 SMNVEV (reference sequence). Trimming removed 0 bases from V and 6 bases from J, with 18 bases in between. The CDR3 extends over 18 amino acids. Here the CDR3 DNA reads TGTGCCAGCAGTTTATCGGCAGGCCCACCACGAGCTAATTCACCCCTCCACTTT. It encodes CASSLSAGPPRANSPLHF.

This chain connects TRBV7-9 to TRBJ2-4, with 9 bases aligning to TRBD1. The junction had 8 bases not matched to a gene; V was cut back by 5 bases and J by 6 bases. CDR3 length: 15 amino acids. Germline V gene data show CDR1 as SEHNR and CDR2 as FQNEAQ (reference sequence). The CDR3 loop is CASSELGQGANIQYF. Here the CDR3 DNA reads TGTGCCAGCAGCGAACTGGGACAGGGCGCAAACATTCAGTACTTC.

The chain is built from TRBV21-1 and TRBJ2-1; the table's D call, TRBD2, was not checked against the DNA. TRBV21-1 corresponds to a pseudogene. There are 17 residues in the CDR3. CDR3 sequence (DNA): TGTGCCAGCAGCAAAGATGGTAGCGGGGACCCGCGGAATGAGCAGTTCTTC. Translating it yields CASSKDGSGDPRNEQFF.

The chain links TRBV18 to TRBJ1-1, with TRBD1 matching 7 bases. Germline V gives CDR1 KGHSH, CDR2 LQKENI. J lost 0 bases, V lost 4 bases, and 8 bases had no gene match. This CDR3 is built from 16 residues. DNA of the CDR3: TGTGCCAGCTCACTCTCCCCGACAGGGATGAACACTGAAGCTTTCTTT. Translating it yields CASSLSPTGMNTEAFF.

The rearrangement joins TRBV27 to TRBJ1-1; D is undetermined. Germline V lookup: CDR1 MNHEY, CDR2 SMNVEV (reference sequence). The V end was cut by 6 bases, the J end by 11 bases, with 19 bases between. The CDR3 spans 13 residues. The CDR3 DNA sequence: TGTGCCAGCAGGGCAGGTTCGGATTATCGGGCTTTCTTT. Protein: CASRAGSDYRAFF.

This rearrangement joins TRBV9 to TRBJ1-2; D ambiguous. CDR3 size: 14 residues. Deletions cut 0 bases from V and 7 bases from J, with 13 bases between. The germline V gene has CDR1 SGDLS and CDR2 YYNGEE. The CDR3 sequence: CASSVVGSAGGYTF. The CDR3 DNA reads as TGTGCCAGCAGCGTAGTTGGGAGCGCTGGTGGCTACACCTTC.

The chain combines TRBV6-6 with TRBJ2-7, with 9 bases matching TRBD2. CDR1 MNHNY and CDR2 SVGAGI come from the germline V gene (reference sequence). The CDR3 runs 13 residues. With V trimmed by 8 bases and J by 4 bases, 6 bases remained unmatched. CDR3 DNA sequence: TGTGCCAGCCATCCTAGCGGGAATTACGAGCAGTACTTC. It codes for CASHPSGNYEQYF.

The V call is TRBV28, the J call TRBJ1-5; D uncertain. CDR1 and CDR2 from the germline V gene are MDHEN and SYDVKM. Trimming took 5 bases from V and 6 from J, leaving 14 bases between them. CDR3 length: 14 amino acids. The CDR3 protein is CASSGSVRSQPQHF. CDR3 sequence (DNA): TGTGCCAGCAGTGGGTCGGTGCGGAGTCAGCCCCAGCATTTT. The complete variable domain, with remaining parts taken from reference TRBV28 and TRBJ1-5, reads DVKVTQSSRYLVKRTGEKVFLECVQDMDHENMFWYRQDPGLGLRLIYFSYDVKMKEKGDIPEGYSVSREKKERFSLILESASTNQTSMYLCASSGSVRSQPQHFGDGTRLSIL.

The chain is built from TRBV2 and TRBJ1-2; TRBD1 is a possible D gene (5 bases). This CDR3 has 13 amino acids. Germline CDR1 SNHLY, CDR2 FYNNEI. Trimming shortened V by 2 bases and J by 6 bases, and 10 bases separated the two germline ends. The CDR3 DNA reads TGTGCCAGCAGTGAATTTGCCAGGGATGGCTACACCTTC. It yields the protein CASSEFARDGYTF.